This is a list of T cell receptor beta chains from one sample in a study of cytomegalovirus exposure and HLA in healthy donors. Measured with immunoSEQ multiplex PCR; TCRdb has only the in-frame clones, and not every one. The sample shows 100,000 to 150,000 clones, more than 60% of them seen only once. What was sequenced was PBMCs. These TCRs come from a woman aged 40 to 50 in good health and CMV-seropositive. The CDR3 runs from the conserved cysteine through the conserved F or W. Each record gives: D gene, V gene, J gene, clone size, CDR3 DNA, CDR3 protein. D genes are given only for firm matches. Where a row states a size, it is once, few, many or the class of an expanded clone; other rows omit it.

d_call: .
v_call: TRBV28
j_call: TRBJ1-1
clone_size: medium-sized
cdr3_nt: TGTGCCAGCAGTTTAATGGCAGGGAACACTGAAGCTTTCTTT
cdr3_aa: CASSLMAGNTEAFF

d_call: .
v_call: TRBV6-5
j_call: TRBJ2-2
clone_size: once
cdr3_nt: TGTGCCAGCAGTTACAGCGGAGAAGGGACCGGGGAGCTGTTTTTT
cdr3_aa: CASSYSGEGTGELFF

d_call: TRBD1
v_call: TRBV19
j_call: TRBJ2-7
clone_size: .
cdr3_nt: TGTGCCAGTAGTATCTCCTACGGGACAGTGAAAACCTACGAGCAGTACTTC
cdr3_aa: CASSISYGTVKTYEQYF

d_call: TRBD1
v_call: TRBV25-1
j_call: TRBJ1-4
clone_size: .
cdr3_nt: TGTGCCAGCAGTGAAGGCAACAGGGGGCTAACTAATGAAAAACTGTTTTTT
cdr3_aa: CASSEGNRGLTNEKLFF

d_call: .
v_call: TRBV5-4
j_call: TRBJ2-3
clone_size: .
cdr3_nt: TGTGCCAGCAGCCCCCACACCCCCAGGGATTCAGATACGCAGTATTTT
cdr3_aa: CASSPHTPRDSDTQYF

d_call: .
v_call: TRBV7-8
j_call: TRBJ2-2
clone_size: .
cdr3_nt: TGTGCCAGCAGCCCCGACATCGCGAACACCGGGGAGCTGTTTTTT
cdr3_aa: CASSPDIANTGELFF

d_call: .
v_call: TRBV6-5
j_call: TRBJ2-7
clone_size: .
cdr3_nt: TGTGCCAGCAGTTACAGACTAACTAGCTACGAGCAGTACTTC
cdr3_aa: CASSYRLTSYEQYF

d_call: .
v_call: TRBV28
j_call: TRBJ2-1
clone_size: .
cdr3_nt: TGTGCCAGCGTACGGGACACCCTCCACAATGAGCAGTTCTTC
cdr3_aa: CASVRDTLHNEQFF

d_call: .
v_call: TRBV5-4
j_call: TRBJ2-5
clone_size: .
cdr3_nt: TGTGCCAGCAGCTTGGCCAGGGAGACCCAGTACTTC
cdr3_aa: CASSLARETQYF

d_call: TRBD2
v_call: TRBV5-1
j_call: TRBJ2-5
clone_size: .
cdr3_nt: TGCGCCAGCAGGACCTTAGCGGGGCCCCAAGAGACCCAGTACTTC
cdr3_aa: CASRTLAGPQETQYF

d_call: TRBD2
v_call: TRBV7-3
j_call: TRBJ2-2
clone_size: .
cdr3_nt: TGTGCCAGCAGCCCCGGGGGACTAGCGGGAGGGAACACCGGGGAGCTGTTTTTT
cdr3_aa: CASSPGGLAGGNTGELFF

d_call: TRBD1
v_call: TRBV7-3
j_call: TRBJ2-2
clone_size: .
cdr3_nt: TGTGCCAGCAGCCCGGACAGGAAGAACACCGGGGAGCTGTTTTTT
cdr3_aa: CASSPDRKNTGELFF

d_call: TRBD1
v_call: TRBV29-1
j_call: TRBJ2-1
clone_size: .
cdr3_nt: TGCAGCGCTGGAGGACAGGGGTCATACAATGAGCAGTTCTTC
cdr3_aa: CSAGGQGSYNEQFF

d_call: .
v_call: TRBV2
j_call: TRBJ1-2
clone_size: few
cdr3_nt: TGTGCCAGCAGCCCCAGGGAAGGCTACACCTTC
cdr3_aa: CASSPREGYTF

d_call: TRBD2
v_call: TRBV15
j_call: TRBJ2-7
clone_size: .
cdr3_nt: TGTGCCACCAGCAGAGATCCATCAAGCGGGGCTTACGAGCAGTACTTC
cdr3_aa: CATSRDPSSGAYEQYF

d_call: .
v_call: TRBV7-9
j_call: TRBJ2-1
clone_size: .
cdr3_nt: TGTGCCAGCAGTATGAGGTCGGAGGATGAGCAGTTCTTC
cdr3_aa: CASSMRSEDEQFF

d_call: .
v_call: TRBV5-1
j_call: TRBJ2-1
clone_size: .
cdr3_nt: TGCGCCAGCAGCTTGACAGGATTGGGACGGGGGGAGCAGTTCTTC
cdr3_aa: CASSLTGLGRGEQFF

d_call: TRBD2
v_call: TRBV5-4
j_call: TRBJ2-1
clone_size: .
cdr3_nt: TGTGCCAGCACGGCGGGAGGGCCTAGGAATGAGCAGTTCTTC
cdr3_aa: CASTAGGPRNEQFF

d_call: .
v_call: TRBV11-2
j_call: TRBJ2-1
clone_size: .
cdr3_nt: TGTGCCAGCAGCTCCTATGCGGCGGTCTACGAGTTCTTC
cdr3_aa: CASSSYAAVYEFF

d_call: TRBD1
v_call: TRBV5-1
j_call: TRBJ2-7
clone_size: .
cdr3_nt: TGCGCCAGCAGCTTACCCGCGACAGGGTTGGTGGAGCAGTACTTC
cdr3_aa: CASSLPATGLVEQYF

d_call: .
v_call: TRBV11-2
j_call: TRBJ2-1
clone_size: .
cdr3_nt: TGTGCCAGCAGCACAAGCACAGGGTTCAATGAGCAGTTCTTC
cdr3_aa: CASSTSTGFNEQFF

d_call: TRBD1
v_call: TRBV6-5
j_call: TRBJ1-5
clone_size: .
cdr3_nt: TGTGCCAGCAGCCTTCAGGGGGTCAATCAGCCCCAGCATTTT
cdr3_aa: CASSLQGVNQPQHF

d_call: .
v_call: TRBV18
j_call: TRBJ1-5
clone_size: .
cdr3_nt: TGTGCCAGCTCACCAGCGGGGGGCGGGGGCAGCAATCAGCCCCAGCATTTT
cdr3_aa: CASSPAGGGGSNQPQHF

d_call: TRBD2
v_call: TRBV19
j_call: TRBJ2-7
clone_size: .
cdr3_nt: TGTGCCAGCGCTTACCCGGGACTAGCCTACGAGCAGTACTTC
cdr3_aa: CASAYPGLAYEQYF

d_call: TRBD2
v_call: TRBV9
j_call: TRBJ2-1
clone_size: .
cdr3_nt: TGTGCCAGCAGCGTAACGCGGGGGGGCCTCGGCAATGAGCAGTTCTTC
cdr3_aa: CASSVTRGGLGNEQFF

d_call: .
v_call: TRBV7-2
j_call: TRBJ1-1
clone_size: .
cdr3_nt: TGTGCCAGCAGCTTAGATCCAGGCTACACTGAAGCTTTCTTT
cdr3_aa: CASSLDPGYTEAFF

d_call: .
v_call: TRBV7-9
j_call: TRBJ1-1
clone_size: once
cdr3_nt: TGTGCCAGCAGCTTGTCTCGGAACACTGAAGCTTTCTTT
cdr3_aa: CASSLSRNTEAFF

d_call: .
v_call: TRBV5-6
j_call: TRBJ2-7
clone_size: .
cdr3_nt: TGTGCCAGCAGCTTGCTCAGAGGGGAGCAGTACTTC
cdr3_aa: CASSLLRGEQYF

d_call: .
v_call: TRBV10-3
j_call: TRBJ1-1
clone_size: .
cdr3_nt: TGTGCCATCAGTCCGGTGGAGGACACTGAAGCTTTCTTT
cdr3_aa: CAISPVEDTEAFF

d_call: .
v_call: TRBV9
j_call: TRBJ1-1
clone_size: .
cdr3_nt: TGTGCCAGCAGCCTCCTACAGGGCTACACTGAAGCTTTCTTT
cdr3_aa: CASSLLQGYTEAFF

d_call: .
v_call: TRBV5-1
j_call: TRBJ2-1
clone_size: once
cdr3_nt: TGCGCCAGCAGCGGCGGGATGACCCGAACCGATGAGCAGTTCTTC
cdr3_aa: CASSGGMTRTDEQFF

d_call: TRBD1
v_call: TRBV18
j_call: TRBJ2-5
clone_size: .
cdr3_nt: TGTGCCAGCTCACCACCGGAAGGGCAGGGGGTGACCCAGTACTTC
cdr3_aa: CASSPPEGQGVTQYF

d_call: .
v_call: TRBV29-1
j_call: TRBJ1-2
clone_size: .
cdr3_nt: TGCAGCGTTGCCGAAGGGGGAGTCCTCTATGGCTACACCTTC
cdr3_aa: CSVAEGGVLYGYTF

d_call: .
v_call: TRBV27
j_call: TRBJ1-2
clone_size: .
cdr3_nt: TGTGCCAGCAGTTTGACAGAGGAGTTTGGCTACACCTTC
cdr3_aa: CASSLTEEFGYTF

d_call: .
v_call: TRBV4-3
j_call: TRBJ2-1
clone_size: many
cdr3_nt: TGCGCCAGCAGCCAAGTAATTGACAATGAGCAGTTCTTC
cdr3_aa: CASSQVIDNEQFF

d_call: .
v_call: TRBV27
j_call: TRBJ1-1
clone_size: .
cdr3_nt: TGTGCCAGCAGTTTATCGCCAGGACAGATTAAGAGAGCTTTCTTT
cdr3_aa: CASSLSPGQIKRAFF

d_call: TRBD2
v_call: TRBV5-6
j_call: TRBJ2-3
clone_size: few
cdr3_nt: TGTGCCAGCAGCTTGGGACTAGCGGGGGGTGATACGCAGTATTTT
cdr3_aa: CASSLGLAGGDTQYF

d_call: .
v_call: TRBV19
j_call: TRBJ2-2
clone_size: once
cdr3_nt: TGTGCCAGTAGTGGGGGGACCCTAGCTCGTGGCGGGGAGCTGTTTTTT
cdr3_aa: CASSGGTLARGGELFF

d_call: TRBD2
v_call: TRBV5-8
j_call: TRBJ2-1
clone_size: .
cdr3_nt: TGTGCCAGCAGCTATAGGACTAGCGCTGATGAGCAGTTCTTC
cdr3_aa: CASSYRTSADEQFF

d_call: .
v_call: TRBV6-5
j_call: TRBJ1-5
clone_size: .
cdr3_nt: TGTGCCAGCAGTTACTCGACGGCAGGGAATCAGCCCCAGCATTTT
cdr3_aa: CASSYSTAGNQPQHF

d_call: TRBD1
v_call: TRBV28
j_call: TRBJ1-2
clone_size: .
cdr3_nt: TGTGCCAGCAGTCCGCCAACAGGGGGCAATGGCTTCACCTTC
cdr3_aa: CASSPPTGGNGFTF

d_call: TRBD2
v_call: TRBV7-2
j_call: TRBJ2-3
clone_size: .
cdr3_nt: TGTGCCAGCAGCTTATCCCGGGGGGGCTCTAGCACAGATACGCAGTATTTT
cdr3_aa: CASSLSRGGSSTDTQYF

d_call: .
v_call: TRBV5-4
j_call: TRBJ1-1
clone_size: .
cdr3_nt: TGTGCCAGCAGCCTGCCTTGGCAGACTACTGAAGCTTTCTTT
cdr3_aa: CASSLPWQTTEAFF

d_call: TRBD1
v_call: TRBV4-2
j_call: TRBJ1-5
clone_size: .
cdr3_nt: TGTGCCAGCAGCCATGTCGACAGGGCGGAGCAGCCCCAGCATTTT
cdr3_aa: CASSHVDRAEQPQHF

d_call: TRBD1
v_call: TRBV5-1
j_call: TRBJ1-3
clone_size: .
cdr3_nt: TGCGCCAGCTCCGAGGACAGGTACTCTGGAAACACCATATATTTT
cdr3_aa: CASSEDRYSGNTIYF

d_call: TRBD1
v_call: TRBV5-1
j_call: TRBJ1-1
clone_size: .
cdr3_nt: TGCGCCAGCAGCTTGGAGGGACAGGGTACGTCTGAAGCTTTCTTT
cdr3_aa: CASSLEGQGTSEAFF

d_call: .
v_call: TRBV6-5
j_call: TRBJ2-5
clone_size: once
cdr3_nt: TGTGCCAGCAGTCCTACCCGGGAGACCCAGTACTTC
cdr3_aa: CASSPTRETQYF

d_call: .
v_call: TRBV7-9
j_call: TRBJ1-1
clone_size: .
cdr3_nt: TGTGCCAGCAGCAGAGAGGGAGGGACTGAAGCTTTCTTT
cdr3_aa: CASSREGGTEAFF

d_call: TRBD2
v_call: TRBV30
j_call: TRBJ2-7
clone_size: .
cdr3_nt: TGTGCCTGGAGTTCGGGGGGGTACGAGCAGTACTTC
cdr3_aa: CAWSSGGYEQYF

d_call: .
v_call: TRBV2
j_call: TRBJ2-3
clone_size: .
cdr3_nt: TGTGCCAGCAGTGATAGTGCAGGTAGAGATACGCAGTATTTT
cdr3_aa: CASSDSAGRDTQYF

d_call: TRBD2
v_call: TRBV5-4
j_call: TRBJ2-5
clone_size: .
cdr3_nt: TGTGCCAGCAGCTTGGGCGGGGGGGGAGACCAAGAGACCCAGTACTTC
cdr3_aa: CASSLGGGGDQETQYF

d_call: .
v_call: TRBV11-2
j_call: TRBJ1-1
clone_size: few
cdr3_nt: TGTGCCAGCAGCTTAGACGGACTGACGAACACTGAAGCTTTCTTT
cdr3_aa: CASSLDGLTNTEAFF

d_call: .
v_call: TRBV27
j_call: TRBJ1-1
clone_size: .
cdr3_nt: TGTGCCAGCAGTTTATCCGCCAGGGGATTCACTGAAGCTTTCTTT
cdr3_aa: CASSLSARGFTEAFF

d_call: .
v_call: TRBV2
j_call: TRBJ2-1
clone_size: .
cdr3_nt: TGTGCCAGCACCCAGGGCGTCTCCTACAATGAGCAGTTCTTC
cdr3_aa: CASTQGVSYNEQFF

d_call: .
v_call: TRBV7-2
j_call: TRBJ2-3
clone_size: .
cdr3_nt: TGTGCCAGCAGCTTAGTGGGGGCTGCAGATACGCAGTATTTT
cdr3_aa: CASSLVGAADTQYF

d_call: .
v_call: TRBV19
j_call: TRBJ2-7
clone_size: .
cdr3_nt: TGTGCCAGTAGTATAGAGGAGGCTGGGGAGCAGTACTTC
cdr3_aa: CASSIEEAGEQYF

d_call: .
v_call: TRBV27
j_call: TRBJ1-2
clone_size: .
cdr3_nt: TGTGCCAGCAGTTTACACCCAGCTAACTATGGCTACACCTTC
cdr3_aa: CASSLHPANYGYTF

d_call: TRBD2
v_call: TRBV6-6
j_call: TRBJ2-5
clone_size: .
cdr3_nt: TGTGCCAGCAGGAGTAGCGGGAGAGGTGTGGAGACCCAGTACTTC
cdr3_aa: CASRSSGRGVETQYF

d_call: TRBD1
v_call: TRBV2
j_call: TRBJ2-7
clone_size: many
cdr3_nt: TGTGCCAGCAGTGAAGAGATTCCGGGACAGGGGGCTCTGGAGTACTTC
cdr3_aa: CASSEEIPGQGALEYF

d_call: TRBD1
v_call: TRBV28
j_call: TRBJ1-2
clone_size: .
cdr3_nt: TGTGCCAGCAGTTCCGGGACAGGCCCTAACTATGGCTACACCTTC
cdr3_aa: CASSSGTGPNYGYTF